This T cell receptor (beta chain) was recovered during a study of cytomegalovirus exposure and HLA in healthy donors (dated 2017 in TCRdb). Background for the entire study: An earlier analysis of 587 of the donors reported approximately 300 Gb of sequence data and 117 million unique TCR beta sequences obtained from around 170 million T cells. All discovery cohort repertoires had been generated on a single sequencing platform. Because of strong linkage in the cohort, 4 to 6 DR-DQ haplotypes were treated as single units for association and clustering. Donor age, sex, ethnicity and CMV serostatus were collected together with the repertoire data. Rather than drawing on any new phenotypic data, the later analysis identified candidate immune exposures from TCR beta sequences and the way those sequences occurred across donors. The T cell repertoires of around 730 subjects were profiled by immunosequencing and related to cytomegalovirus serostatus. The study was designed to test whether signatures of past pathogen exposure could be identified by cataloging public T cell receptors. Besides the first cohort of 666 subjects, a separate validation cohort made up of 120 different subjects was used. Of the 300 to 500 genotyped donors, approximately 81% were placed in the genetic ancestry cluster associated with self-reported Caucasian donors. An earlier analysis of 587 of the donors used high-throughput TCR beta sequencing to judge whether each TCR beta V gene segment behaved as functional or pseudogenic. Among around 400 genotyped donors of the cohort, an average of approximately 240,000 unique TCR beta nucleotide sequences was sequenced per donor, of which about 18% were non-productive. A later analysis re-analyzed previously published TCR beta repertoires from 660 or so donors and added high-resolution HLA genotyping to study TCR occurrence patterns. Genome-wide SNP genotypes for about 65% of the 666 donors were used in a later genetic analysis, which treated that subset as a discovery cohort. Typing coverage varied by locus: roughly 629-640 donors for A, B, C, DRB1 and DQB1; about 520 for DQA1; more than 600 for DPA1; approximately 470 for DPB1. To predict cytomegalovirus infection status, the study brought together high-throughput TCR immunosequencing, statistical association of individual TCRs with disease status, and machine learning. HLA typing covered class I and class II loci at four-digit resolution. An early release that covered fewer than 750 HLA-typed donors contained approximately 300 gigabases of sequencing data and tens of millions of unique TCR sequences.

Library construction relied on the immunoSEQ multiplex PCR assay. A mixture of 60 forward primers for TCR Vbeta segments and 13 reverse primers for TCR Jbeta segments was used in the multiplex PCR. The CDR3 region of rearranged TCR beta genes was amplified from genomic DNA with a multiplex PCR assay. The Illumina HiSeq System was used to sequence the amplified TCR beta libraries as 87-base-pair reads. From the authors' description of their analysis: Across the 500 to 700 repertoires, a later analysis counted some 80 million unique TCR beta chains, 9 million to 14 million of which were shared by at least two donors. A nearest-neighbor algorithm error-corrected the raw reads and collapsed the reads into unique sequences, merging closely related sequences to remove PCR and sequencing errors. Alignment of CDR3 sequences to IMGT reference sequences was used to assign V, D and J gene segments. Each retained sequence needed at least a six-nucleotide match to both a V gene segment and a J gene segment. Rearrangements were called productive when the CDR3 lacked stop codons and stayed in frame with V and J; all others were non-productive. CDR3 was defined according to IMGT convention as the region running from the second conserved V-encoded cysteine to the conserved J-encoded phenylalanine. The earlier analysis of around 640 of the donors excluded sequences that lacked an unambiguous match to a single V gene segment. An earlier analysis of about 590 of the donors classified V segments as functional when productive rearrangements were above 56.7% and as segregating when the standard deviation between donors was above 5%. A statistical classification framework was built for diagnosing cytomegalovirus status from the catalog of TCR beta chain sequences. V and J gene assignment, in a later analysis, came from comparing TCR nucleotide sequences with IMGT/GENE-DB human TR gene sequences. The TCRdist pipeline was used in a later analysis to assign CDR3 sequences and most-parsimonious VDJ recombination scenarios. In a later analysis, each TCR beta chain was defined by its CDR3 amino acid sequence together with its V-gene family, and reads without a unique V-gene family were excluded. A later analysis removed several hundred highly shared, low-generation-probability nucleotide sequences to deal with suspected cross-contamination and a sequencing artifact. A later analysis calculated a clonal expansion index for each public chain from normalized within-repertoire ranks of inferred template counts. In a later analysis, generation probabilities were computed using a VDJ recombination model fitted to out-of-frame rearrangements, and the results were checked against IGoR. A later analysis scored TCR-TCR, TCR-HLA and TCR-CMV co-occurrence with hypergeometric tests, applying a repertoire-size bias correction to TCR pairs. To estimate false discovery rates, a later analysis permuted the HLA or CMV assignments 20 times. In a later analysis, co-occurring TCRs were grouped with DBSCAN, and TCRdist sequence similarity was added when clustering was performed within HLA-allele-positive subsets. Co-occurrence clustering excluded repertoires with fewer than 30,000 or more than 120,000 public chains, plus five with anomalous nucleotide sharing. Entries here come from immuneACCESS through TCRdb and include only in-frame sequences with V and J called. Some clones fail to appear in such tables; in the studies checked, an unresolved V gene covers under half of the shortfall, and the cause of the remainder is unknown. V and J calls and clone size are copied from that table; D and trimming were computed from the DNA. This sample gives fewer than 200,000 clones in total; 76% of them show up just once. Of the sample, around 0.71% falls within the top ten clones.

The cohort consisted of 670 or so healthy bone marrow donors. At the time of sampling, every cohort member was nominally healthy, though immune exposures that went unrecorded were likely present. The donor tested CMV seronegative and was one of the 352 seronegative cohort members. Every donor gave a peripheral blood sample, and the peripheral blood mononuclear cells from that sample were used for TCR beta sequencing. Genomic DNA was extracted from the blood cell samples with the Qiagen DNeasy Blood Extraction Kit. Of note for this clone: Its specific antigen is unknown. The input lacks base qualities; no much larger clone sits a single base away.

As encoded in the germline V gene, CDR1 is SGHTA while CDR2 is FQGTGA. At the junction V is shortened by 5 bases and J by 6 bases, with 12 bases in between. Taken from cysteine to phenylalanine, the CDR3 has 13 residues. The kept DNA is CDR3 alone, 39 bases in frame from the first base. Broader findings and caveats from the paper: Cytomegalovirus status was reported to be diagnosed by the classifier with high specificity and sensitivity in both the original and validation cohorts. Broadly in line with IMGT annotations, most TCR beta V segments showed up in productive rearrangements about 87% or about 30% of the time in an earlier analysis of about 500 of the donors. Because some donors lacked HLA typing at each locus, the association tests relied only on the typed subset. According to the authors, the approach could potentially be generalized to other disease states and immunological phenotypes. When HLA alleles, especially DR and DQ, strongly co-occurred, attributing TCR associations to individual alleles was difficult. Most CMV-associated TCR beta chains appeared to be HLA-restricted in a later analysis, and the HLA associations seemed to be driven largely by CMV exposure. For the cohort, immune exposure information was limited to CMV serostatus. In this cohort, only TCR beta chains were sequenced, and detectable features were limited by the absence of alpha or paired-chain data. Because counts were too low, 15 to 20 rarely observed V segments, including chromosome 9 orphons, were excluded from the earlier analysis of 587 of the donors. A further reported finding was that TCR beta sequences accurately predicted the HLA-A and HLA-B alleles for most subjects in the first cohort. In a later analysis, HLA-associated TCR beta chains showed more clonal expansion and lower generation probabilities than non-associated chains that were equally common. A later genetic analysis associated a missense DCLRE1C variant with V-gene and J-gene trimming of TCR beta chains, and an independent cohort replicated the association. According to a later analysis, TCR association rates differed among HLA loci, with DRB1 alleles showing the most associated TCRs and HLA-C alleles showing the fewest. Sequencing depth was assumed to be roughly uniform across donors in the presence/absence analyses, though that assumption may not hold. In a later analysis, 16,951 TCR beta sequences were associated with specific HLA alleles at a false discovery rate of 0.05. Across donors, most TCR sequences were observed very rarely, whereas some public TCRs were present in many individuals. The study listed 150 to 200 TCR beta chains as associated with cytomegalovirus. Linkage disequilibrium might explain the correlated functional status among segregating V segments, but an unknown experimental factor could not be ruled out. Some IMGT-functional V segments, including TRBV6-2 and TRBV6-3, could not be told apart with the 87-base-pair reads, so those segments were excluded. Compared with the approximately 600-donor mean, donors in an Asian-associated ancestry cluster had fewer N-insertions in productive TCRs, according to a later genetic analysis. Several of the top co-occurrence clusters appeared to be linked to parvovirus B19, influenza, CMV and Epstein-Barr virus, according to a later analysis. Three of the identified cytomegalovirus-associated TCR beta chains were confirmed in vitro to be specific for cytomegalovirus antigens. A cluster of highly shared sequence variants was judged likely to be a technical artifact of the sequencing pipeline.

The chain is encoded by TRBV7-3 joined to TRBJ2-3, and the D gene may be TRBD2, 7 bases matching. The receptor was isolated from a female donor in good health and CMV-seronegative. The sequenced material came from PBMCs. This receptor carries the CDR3 CASSGGARDTQYF. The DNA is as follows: TGTGCCAGCAGCGGGGGGGCTAGGGATACGCAGTATTTT. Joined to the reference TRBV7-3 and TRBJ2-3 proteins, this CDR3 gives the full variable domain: GAGVSQTPSNKVTEKGKYVELRCDPISGHTALYWYRQSLGQGPEFLIYFQGTGAADDSGLPNDRFFAVRPEGSVSTLKIQRTERGDSAVYLCASSGGARDTQYFGPGTRLTVL.